This T cell receptor (beta chain) was obtained from a study of blood T cell repertoires in COVID-19. About the study: Each recovered donor of Cohort 3 presented with two negative PCRs, clearance, or symptom resolution. The United States, Italy and Spain were the sources of the acute and convalescent COVID-19 samples.

Germline CDR1 reads SGHRS; CDR2 reads YFSETQ. This CDR3 contains 16 residues. The ends were cut back, 6 bases at V and 0 bases at J, with 16 bases in the middle. Participant-reported clinical history was the basis for cohort assignment. Data came from immunoSEQ multiplex PCR; TCRdb stores just in-frame clones and leaves some out. The data show about 270,000 clones, 70% to 90% seen once. The rearrangement joins TRBV5-1 to TRBJ2-1; D perhaps matches TRBD2 (6 bases). Sequencing was carried out using PBMCs or T cells enriched from blood (not recorded which). This receptor was taken from a woman aged 55-69 years in a cohort exposed to, infected with or recovered from COVID-19 (not recorded which). CDR3 region: CASTDWDSSSYNEQFF. The CDR3 DNA reads as TGCGCCAGCACCGACTGGGACTCCAGCTCCTACAATGAGCAGTTCTTC.